This T cell receptor beta chain was sequenced in a study of blood T cell repertoires in COVID-19. In the study overall: Spain, Italy and the United States supplied samples that represented acute and convalescent COVID-19. Sources were T cells, B-cell-depleted T cells, or PBMCs; the material itself was cDNA or gDNA.

Under the authors' procedure: Reference gene primer amplification in the assay estimated nucleated cell counts. TCRdb keeps only in-frame clones here, not all; method: immunoSEQ multiplex PCR. That table supplies the V and J calls and clone size; D and trimming were determined from the DNA. Of tens of thousands of clones listed, around 90% are singletons. Germline V gene lookup returns CDR1 SGHTA and CDR2 FQGNSA. Trimming pared 1 base from V and 10 bases from J, leaving 11 bases between. This CDR3 region has 14 residues. Sequencing input: peripheral blood. This sequence was found in a human donor with active COVID-19. The donor label of this sample is uncertain. This sequence joins TRBV7-2 and TRBJ1-6; the D is unclear. CDR3 coding DNA: TGTGCCAGCAGCTTAGAATGGGTAGCGTCACCCCTCCACTTT. This encodes CASSLEWVASPLHF.